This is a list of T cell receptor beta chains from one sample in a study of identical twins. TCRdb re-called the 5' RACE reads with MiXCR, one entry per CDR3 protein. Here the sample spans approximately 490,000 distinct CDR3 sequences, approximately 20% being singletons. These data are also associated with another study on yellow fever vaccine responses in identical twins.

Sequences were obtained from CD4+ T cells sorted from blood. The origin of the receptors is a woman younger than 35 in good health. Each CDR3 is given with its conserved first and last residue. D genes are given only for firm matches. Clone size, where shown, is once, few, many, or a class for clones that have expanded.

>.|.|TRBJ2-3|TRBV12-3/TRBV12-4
TGTGCCAGCAGTCTCGGGGCGAATACGCAGTATTTT
CASSLGANTQYF
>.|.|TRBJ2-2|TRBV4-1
TGCGCCACCTCGGAGGGTTTCGTCACCGGGGAGCTGTTTTTT
CATSEGFVTGELFF
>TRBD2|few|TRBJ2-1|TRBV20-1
TGCAGTGCTGTGACTAGCGGGAGAAATGAGCAGTTCTTC
CSAVTSGRNEQFF
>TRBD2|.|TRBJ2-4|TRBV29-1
TGCAGCGTGCGGGACTACCAAAGCATTCAGTACTTC
CSVRDYQSIQYF
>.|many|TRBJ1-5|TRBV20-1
TGCAGTGCTAGTCCAGGGTATGAGAATCAGCCCCAGCATTTT
CSASPGYENQPQHF
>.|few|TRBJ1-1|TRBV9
TGTGCCAGCAGCCCCCCGGGATGGGGTACTGAAGCTTTCTTT
CASSPPGWGTEAFF
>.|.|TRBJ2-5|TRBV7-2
TGTGCCAGCAGCCCGACCAGATTTCAAGAGACCCAGTACTTC
CASSPTRFQETQYF
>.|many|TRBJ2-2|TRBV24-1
TGTGCCACCCGCCCCACTTACACCGGGGAGCTGTTTTTT
CATRPTYTGELFF
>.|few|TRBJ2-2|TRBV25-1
TGTGCCAGCAGTGGCACACCGAACACCGGGGAGCTGTTTTTT
CASSGTPNTGELFF
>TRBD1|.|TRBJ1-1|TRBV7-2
TGTGCCAGCAGTCAGGGGGCGGGTAGGACTGAAGCTTTCTTT
CASSQGAGRTEAFF
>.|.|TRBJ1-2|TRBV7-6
TGTGCCAGCAGCTTGAGGGGGGAGGATGGCTACACCTTC
CASSLRGEDGYTF
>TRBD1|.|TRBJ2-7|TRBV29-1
TGCAGCGTTGAAAAGCTAACGACAGGGGAAGGCGAGCAGTACTTC
CSVEKLTTGEGEQYF
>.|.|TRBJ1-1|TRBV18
TGTGCCAGCTCACCCCAGGTTTCGAACACTGAAGCTTTCTTT
CASSPQVSNTEAFF
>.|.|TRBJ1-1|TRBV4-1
TGCGCCAGCAGCCAAGGGGAGGGGGGTCTAACTGAAGCTTTCTTT
CASSQGEGGLTEAFF
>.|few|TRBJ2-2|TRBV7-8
TGTGCCAGCAGCTTGCTTCAGGTCGCCGGGGAGCTGTTTTTT
CASSLLQVAGELFF
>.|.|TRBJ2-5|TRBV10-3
TGTGCCATCAGTGAGTCTACAATCAGTCGTCCGCACCAAGAGACCCAGTACTTC
CAISESTISRPHQETQYF
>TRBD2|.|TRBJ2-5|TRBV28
TGTGCCAGCAGGACAGCGGGGTTGTTAGAGACCCAGTACTTC
CASRTAGLLETQYF
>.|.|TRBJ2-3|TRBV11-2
TGTGCCAGCAGCTTAGGGGTCTTGCATGGGTGGGGGCTCTACGACACAGATACGCAGTATTTT
CASSLGVLHGWGLYDTDTQYF
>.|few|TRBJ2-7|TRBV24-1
TGTGCCACCAGTTCCCCAGGGTTTCCCTACGAGCAGTACTTC
CATSSPGFPYEQYF
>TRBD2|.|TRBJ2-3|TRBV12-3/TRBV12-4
TGTGCCAGCAGTTTGGGGGGGTCACCACTCACAGATACGCAGTATTTT
CASSLGGSPLTDTQYF
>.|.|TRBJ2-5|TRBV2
TGTGCCAGCGGATTACTTCGGGAGACCCAGTACTTC
CASGLLRETQYF
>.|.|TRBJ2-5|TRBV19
TGTGCCAGTAGTCCACTGACAGGTTTAGAGCAAGAGACCCAGTACTTC
CASSPLTGLEQETQYF
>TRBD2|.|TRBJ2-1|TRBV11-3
TGTGCCAGCAGCTTAGATCGCGGGACTAAAAACAATGAGCAGTTCTTC
CASSLDRGTKNNEQFF
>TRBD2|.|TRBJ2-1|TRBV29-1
TGCAGCGTTGACCCGGGACTACAGAATGAGCAGTTCTTC
CSVDPGLQNEQFF
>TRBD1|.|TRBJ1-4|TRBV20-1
TGCAGTGCTGCAGACAGGGGTTTGGGAAGACTGTTTTTT
CSAADRGLGRLFF
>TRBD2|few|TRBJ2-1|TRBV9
TGTGCCAGCAGCGCCCAGGGAGCGGGAGTCTTGGACAATGAGCAGTTCTTC
CASSAQGAGVLDNEQFF
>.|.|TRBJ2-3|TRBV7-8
TGTGCCAGCAGCTTAAGGGTGGCAGGTCCCACAGATACGCAGTATTTT
CASSLRVAGPTDTQYF
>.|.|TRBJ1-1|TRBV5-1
TGCGCCAGCAGCTTGGGGGGGTCGAGTAAGGCAAACACTGAAGCTTTCTTT
CASSLGGSSKANTEAFF
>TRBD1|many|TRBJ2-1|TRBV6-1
TGTGCCAGCCCGGGACAGAACTACAATGAGCAGTTCTTC
CASPGQNYNEQFF
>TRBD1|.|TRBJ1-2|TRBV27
TGTGCCAGCAGCCCGACAGGGATCGGCTATGGCTACACCTTC
CASSPTGIGYGYTF
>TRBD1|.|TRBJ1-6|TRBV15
TGTGCCACCAGCTGGACAGGGGGATTAAATAATTCACCCCTCCACTTT
CATSWTGGLNNSPLHF
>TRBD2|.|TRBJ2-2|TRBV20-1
TGCAGTGCTACGAGTAGCGGGACTTTTTCCACCGGGGAGCTGTTTTTT
CSATSSGTFSTGELFF
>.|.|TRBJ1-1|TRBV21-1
TGTGCCAGCAGCAAAATAAGGAACAGGGGTACGAACACTGAAGCTTTCTTT
CASSKIRNRGTNTEAFF
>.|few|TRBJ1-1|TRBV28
TGTGCCAGCAGTTTAGTAACAGTTCGGGGTAAGAACACTGAAGCTTTCTTT
CASSLVTVRGKNTEAFF
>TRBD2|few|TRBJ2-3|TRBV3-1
TGTGCCAGCAGCCAATACCCGGCTAGCGGGAAAACAGATACGCAGTATTTT
CASSQYPASGKTDTQYF
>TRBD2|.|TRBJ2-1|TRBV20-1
TGCTGTGCGCAGGGACTAGCGGGAGTTTACAATGAGCAGTTCTTC
CCAQGLAGVYNEQFF
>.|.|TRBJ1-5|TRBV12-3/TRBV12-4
TGTGCCAGCAAGCGGACAGATAGCAATCAGCCCCAGCATTTT
CASKRTDSNQPQHF
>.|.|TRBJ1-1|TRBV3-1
TGTGCCAGCAGCCAGGGGGTAATGGCTTTCTTT
CASSQGVMAFF
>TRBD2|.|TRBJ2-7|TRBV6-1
TGTGCCAGCAGTGGACGGACTAGCGGGAGCTCCTACGAGCAGTACTTC
CASSGRTSGSSYEQYF
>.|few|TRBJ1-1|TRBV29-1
TGCAGCGTTGTGGGTGGGGGTACTGAAGCTTTCTTT
CSVVGGGTEAFF
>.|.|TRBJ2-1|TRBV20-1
TGCAGTGAGGTGAACTCCTACAATGAGCAGTTCTTC
CSEVNSYNEQFF
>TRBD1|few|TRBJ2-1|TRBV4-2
TGTGCCAGCAGCCAGGTCGGGACAGTGTCCTACAATGAGCAGTTCTTC
CASSQVGTVSYNEQFF
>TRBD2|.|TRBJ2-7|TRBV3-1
TGTGCCAGCAGCCAAGCCCCGGGACTAGCCTACGAGCAGTACTTC
CASSQAPGLAYEQYF
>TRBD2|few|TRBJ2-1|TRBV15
TGTGCCACCAGCAGAAGGACCGGACTAAGCGGGAGTAGGCATGAGCAGTTCTTC
CATSRRTGLSGSRHEQFF
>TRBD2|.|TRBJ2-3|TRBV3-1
TGTGCCAGCAGCCAAGAAATCGGGACTAGCGGGGTCGTCATGAATACGCAGTATTTT
CASSQEIGTSGVVMNTQYF
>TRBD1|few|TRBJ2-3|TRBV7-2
TGTGCCAGCAGCTACCGGACAGGGAGATACACAGATACGCAGTATTTT
CASSYRTGRYTDTQYF
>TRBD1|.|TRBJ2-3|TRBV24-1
TGTGCCACCAGTGAATCCGGGACAGGGAGCACAGATACGCAGTATTTT
CATSESGTGSTDTQYF
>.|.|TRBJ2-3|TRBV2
TGTGCCAGCAGTGGGACTGGGGCGGATACGCAGTATTTT
CASSGTGADTQYF
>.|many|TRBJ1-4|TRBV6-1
TGTGCCAGCGCCCCCTCAACTAATGAAAAACTGTTTTTT
CASAPSTNEKLFF
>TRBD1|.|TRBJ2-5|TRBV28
TGTGCCAGCAGTTTAAGGGACAGGGAGACCCAGTACTTC
CASSLRDRETQYF
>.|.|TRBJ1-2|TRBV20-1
TGCAGTGCTAGAGACCCAACACGGCACTATGGCTACACCTTC
CSARDPTRHYGYTF
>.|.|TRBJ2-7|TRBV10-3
TGTGCCATCAGTCTGGACCGAGCCTACGAGCAGTACTTC
CAISLDRAYEQYF
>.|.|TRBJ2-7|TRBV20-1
TGCAGTGCCATTAGTATGCAGGAGGCCTCCTACGAGCAGTACTTC
CSAISMQEASYEQYF
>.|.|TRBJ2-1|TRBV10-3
TGTGCCATCATGAGTACGGCCTACAATGAGCAGTTCTTC
CAIMSTAYNEQFF
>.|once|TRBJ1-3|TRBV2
TGTGCCAGCAGCCTACAGGAACCCTCTGGAAACACCATATATTTT
CASSLQEPSGNTIYF
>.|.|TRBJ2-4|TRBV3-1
TGTGCCAGCAGCCAAGAGGGTATCCTGGCCAAAAACATTCAGTACTTC
CASSQEGILAKNIQYF
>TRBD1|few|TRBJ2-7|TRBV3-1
TGTGCCAGCAGCCTACAGGGGAACTCCTACGAGCAGTACTTC
CASSLQGNSYEQYF
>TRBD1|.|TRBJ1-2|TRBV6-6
TGTGCCAGCAGTTACTCGAATGACAGGGCTGGCTACACCTTC
CASSYSNDRAGYTF
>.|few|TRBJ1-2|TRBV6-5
TGTGCCAGCAGTTACTCCTATCAGGGGATGGATGGCTACACCTTC
CASSYSYQGMDGYTF